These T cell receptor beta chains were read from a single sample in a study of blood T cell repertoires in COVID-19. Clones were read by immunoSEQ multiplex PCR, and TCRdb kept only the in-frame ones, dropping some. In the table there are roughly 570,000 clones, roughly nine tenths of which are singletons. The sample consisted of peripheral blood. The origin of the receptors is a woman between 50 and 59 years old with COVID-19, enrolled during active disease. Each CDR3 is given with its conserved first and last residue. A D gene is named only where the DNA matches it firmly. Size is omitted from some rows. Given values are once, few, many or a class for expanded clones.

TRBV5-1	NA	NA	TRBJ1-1	TGCGCCAGCAGCGTCGCGGAGGGGTACACTGAAGCTTTCTTT	CASSVAEGYTEAFF
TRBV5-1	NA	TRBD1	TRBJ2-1	TGCGCCAGCAGTTCAGGGACAGCCAACTACAATGAGCAGTTCTTC	CASSSGTANYNEQFF
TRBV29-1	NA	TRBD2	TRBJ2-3	TGCAGCGCCGCCCGGGGCGGGGGAGGCGGAGATACGCAGTATTTT	CSAARGGGGGDTQYF
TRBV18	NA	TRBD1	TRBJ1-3	TGTGCCAGCTCACCAGGGACAGGCGCCGGGGGAAACACCATATATTTT	CASSPGTGAGGNTIYF
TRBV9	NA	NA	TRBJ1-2	TGTGCCAGCAGCGTTACGGACTACTATGGCTACACCTTC	CASSVTDYYGYTF
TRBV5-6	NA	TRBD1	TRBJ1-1	TGTGCCAGCGGGACAGGGGGTTCGACTGAAGCTTTCTTT	CASGTGGSTEAFF
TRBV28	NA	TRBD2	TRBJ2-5	TGTGCCAGCAGTTTCCCGGGGGGAGAGACCCAGTACTTC	CASSFPGGETQYF
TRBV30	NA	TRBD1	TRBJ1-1	TGTGCCTGGAGTATGAAGGGGGCCCTGACTGAAGCTTTCTTT	CAWSMKGALTEAFF
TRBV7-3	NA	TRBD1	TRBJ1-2	TGTGCCAGCAGCCCTACAGGGGGCGGAGGATGGACCTATGGCTACACCTTC	CASSPTGGGGWTYGYTF
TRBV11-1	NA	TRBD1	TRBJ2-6	TGTGCCAGCAGCTTAGCCGGGGACAGGGGAGGGTCTGGGGCCAACGTCCTGACTTTC	CASSLAGDRGGSGANVLTF
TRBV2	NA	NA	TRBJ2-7	TGTGCCAGCAGTGGACAGGTCGGCTCCTACGAGCAGTACTTC	CASSGQVGSYEQYF
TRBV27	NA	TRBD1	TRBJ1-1	TGTGCCAGCAGTTCCTTCGACAGGGTGGACACTGAAGCTTTCTTT	CASSSFDRVDTEAFF
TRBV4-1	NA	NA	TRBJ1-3	TGCGCCAGCAGCCAAGTTGCTCCGGGGGAAGGTAGAAACACCATATATTTT	CASSQVAPGEGRNTIYF
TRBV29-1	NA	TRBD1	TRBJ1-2	TGCAGCGCTGAGACAGGGACCTATGGCTACACCTTC	CSAETGTYGYTF
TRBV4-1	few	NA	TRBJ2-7	TGCGCCAGCAGCCAAGAGGGAGACTTATCCTACGAGCAGTACTTC	CASSQEGDLSYEQYF
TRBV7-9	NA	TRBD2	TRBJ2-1	TGTGCCAGCAGCCCTGGACTAGCGGGGGGGGGCGGTGAGCAGTTCTTC	CASSPGLAGGGGEQFF
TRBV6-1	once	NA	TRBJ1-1	TGTGCCTGCCGCCCAGGGAGGGACACTGAAGCTTTCTTT	CACRPGRDTEAFF
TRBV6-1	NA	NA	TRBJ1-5	TGTGCCAGCAGTGAAGCGCGGGTTTTCAATCAGCCCCAGCATTTT	CASSEARVFNQPQHF
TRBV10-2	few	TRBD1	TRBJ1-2	TGCGCCAGCAGTCCGACAGGGGCCAACTATGGCTACACCTTC	CASSPTGANYGYTF
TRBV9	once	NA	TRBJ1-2	TGTGCCAGCAGCGTTTCTGGGCTTGGCTACACCTTC	CASSVSGLGYTF
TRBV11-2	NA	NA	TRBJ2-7	TGTGCCAGCAGCTTAGGGCCGTTGAACTACGAGCAGTACTTC	CASSLGPLNYEQYF
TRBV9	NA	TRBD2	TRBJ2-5	TGTGCCAGCAGCGTAGGAGGGCTAGCGGGCCAAGAGACCCAGTACTTC	CASSVGGLAGQETQYF
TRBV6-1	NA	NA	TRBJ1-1	TGTGCCAGCAGTGAAAACCTACAGCCGAACACTGAAGCTTTCTTT	CASSENLQPNTEAFF
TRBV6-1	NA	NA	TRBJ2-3	TGTGCCAGCAGTGAATCCGGAAGGGGGACAGATACGCAGTATTTT	CASSESGRGTDTQYF
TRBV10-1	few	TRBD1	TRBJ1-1	TGCGCCAGCAGTAACAGGGGGGACACTGAAGCTTTCTTT	CASSNRGDTEAFF
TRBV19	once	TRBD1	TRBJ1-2	TGTGCCAGTAGTATAGAGAGGGGGCTTGGCTATGGCTACACCTTC	CASSIERGLGYGYTF
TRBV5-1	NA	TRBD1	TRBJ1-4	TGCGCCAGCGCGTCCGGGACAGGGTTAGAAAAACTGTTTTTT	CASASGTGLEKLFF
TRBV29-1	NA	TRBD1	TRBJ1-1	TGCAGCGTTGCAGGGGGCCTGCGGACTGAAGCTTTCTTT	CSVAGGLRTEAFF
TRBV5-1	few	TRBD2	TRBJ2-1	TGCGCCAGCAGCTTGGGCGGGGGCTCCTACAATGAGCAGTTCTTC	CASSLGGGSYNEQFF
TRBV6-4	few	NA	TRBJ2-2	TGTGCCAGCAGGGTACAGGGTTACACCGGGGAGCTGTTTTTT	CASRVQGYTGELFF
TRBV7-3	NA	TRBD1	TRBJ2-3	TGTGCCAGCAGCCGCGGACAGGGCGGGACGGATACGCAGTATTTT	CASSRGQGGTDTQYF
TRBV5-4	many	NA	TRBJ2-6	TGTGCCAGCAGCTTGGAATGGGAGGCTGGGGCCAACGTCCTGACTTTC	CASSLEWEAGANVLTF
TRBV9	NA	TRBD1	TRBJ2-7	TGTGCCAGCAGCGAGGGGGCCTCCTACGAGCAGTACTTC	CASSEGASYEQYF
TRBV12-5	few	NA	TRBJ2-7	TGTGCTAGTGGTTTGGTATCAGTCGGGGATGGCTACGAGCAGTACTTC	CASGLVSVGDGYEQYF
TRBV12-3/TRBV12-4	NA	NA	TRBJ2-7	TGTGCCAGCAGTATCTATATCTACGAGCAGTACTTC	CASSIYIYEQYF
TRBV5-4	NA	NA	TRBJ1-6	TGTGCCAGCAGCCCTCAGTCAGGGGCAAATTCACCCCTCCACTTT	CASSPQSGANSPLHF
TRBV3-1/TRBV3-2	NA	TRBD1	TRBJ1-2	TGTGCCAGCAGCCCCCGGGACAGTAGGAGGGGCTACACCTTC	CASSPRDSRRGYTF
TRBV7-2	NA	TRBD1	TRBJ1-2	TGTGCCAGCAGCTTGGACAGGGGGCCTTGGGTCTATGGCTACACCTTC	CASSLDRGPWVYGYTF
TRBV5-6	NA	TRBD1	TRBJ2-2	TGTGCCAGCAGCTTTGGGACAGACACCGGGGAGCTGTTTTTT	CASSFGTDTGELFF
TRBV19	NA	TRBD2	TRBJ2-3	TGTGCCAGTAGGGAGCGGGAACATCCAGATACGCAGTATTTT	CASREREHPDTQYF